This TCR beta chain was sequenced during a study of technical replicates of blood from a few donors (dated by TCRdb to 2017 to 2019). Details on this clone: Its antigen is still unknown. No base quality information exists; no much larger clone differs at one position.

The protocol used for the library was the immunoSEQ multiplex PCR assay. In its TCRdb copy, this immuneACCESS table keeps in-frame sequences only and misses some clones. Where compared with another copy, unresolved V genes explain less than half of these, and the others have no known cause. In this sample the table shows around 100,000 clones, nearly 96% of which occur a single time. The ten most abundant clones make up roughly 0.21% of the sample. From a lookup of the germline V gene, CDR1 and CDR2 are LGHNA and YNFKEQ. The CDR3 spans 15 residues, from the cysteine through the phenylalanine. CDR3 DNA only is kept here, 45 bases in frame from base 1. V loses 3 bases at its end and J loses 3 bases; junction bases beyond the gene matches: 5.

The chain couples TRBV4-2 to TRBJ2-7; 10 of the junction bases match TRBD2. This TCR came from a human donor in good health. Sequencing was carried out using T cells isolated from PBMCs. CDR3 loop: CASSHVAGGDYEQYF. Here is the DNA: TGTGCCAGCAGCCACGTAGCGGGGGGAGACTACGAGCAGTACTTC.